These 13 T cell receptor beta chains share one sample of origin, sequenced in a study of blood T cell repertoires in COVID-19. Sequenced by immunoSEQ multiplex PCR; TCRdb stores in-frame clones only, minus some. This sample carries 190,000 or so clones, around nine tenths of them seen once, and the ten largest clones take 0.8% to 1%. Sequenced material: peripheral blood. The source is a woman between 18 and 30 years old who had recovered from COVID-19.

This clone has only one observation. The chain carries TRBV5-1 and TRBJ2-1; possible D gene TRBD2, 6 bases. This CDR3 spans 15 amino acids. Germline CDR1 is SGHRS and CDR2 is YFSETQ. Trimming took off 8 bases at V and 4 bases at J, with 19 bases between the two ends. Written as DNA, the CDR3 is TGCGCCAGTCGTGGTGACGGGACTTATTACAATGAGCAGTTCTTC. It encodes CASRGDGTYYNEQFF.

The V and J genes are TRBV5-5 and TRBJ1-1; possible D gene TRBD1, 6 bases. The V and J ends lost 4 bases and 0 bases respectively, with 16 bases between them. This CDR3 has 16 residues. Germline lookup yields CDR1 SGHKS and CDR2 YYEKEE (reference sequence). The CDR3 is CASSAGAGLMNTEAFF. In DNA, the CDR3 is TGTGCCAGCAGCGCGGGGGCAGGACTTATGAACACTGAAGCTTTCTTT.

The rearrangement joins TRBV11-2 to TRBJ1-4; TRBD1 agrees at 7 bases. The germline V gene has CDR1 SGHAT and CDR2 FQNNGV. V was clipped by 3 bases and J by 12 bases; unmatched bases: 4. The CDR3 is made up of 12 amino acids. CDR3 DNA: TGTGCCAGCAGCTTTACAGGGGAGGAACTGTTTTTT. This gives the protein CASSFTGEELFF.

The chain carries TRBV7-3 and TRBJ1-5; perhaps TRBD1 as D (6 bases). The CDR3 runs 13 residues. From germline, CDR1 is SGHTA and CDR2 FQGTGA. V lost 5 bases and J lost 6, with 11 bases in between. DNA of the CDR3: TGTGCCAGCAGCGCAGGGGAGTCTCAGCCCCAGCATTTT. Amino acids: CASSAGESQPQHF.

V usage is TRBV25-1 and J usage is TRBJ1-4; 7 bases fit TRBD1. Germline V gene data show CDR1 as MGHDK and CDR2 as SYGVNS. The V gene end was trimmed by 7 bases and the J gene end by 3 bases; junction bases not matched to a gene: 14. The CDR3 is 17 residues long. CDR3 coding DNA: TGTGCCAGCACCCGAAGCCAAGGGGGCCAGGCTAATGAAAAACTGTTTTTT. Its protein product is CASTRSQGGQANEKLFF.

This clone was seen only a few times. The genes are TRBV6-5 and TRBJ1-2; D not certain. CDR3 length equals 14 residues. Deletions cut 8 bases from V and 2 bases from J, with 15 bases between. Germline CDR1 reads MNHEY; CDR2 reads SVGAGI. This CDR3 reads CASGAGKTNYGYTF. CDR3 DNA: TGTGCCAGCGGAGCGGGAAAAACAAACTATGGCTACACCTTC.

The chain recombines TRBV10-3 with TRBJ2-3, with D perhaps matching TRBD2 (6 bases). The V gene's germline CDR1 is ENHRY and CDR2 SYGVKD. V lost 3 bases and J 5 bases, leaving 9 bases between the germline ends. The CDR3 has 13 residues. The CDR3 region has the DNA TGTGCCATCAGTGACGGGGAGGAAGATACGCAGTATTTT. As protein: CAISDGEEDTQYF.

The rearrangement joins TRBV3-1 (or the pseudogene TRBV3-2) to TRBJ1-4; TRBD1 matches at 9 bases. Trimming at V came to 6 bases and at J to 7 bases, leaving 9 bases not matched to a gene. Looked up from germline, CDR1 is LGHDT and CDR2 is YNNKEL (reference sequence). This CDR3 region has 15 residues. CDR3 nucleotide sequence: TGTGCCAGCAGGATGACAGGGGGTTCTTTTGAAAAACTGTTTTTT. Its translation is CASRMTGGSFEKLFF.

This clone was seen only once. CDR3 region: CASSERLPFSYEQYV. DNA for the CDR3: TGTGCCAGCAGTGAGCGGTTACCCTTCTCCTACGAGCAGTACGTC. The V and J genes are TRBV2 and TRBJ2-7; unclear D gene. Trimming left V 3 bases short and J 0 bases short, with 12 bases between. Germline V lookup: CDR1 SNHLY, CDR2 FYNNEI. This CDR3 spans 15 amino acids.

The chain couples TRBV7-8 to TRBJ2-1, with 9 nucleotides matching TRBD2. The CDR3 runs 15 residues. Per the germline V gene, CDR1 is SGHVS and CDR2 is FQNEAQ. V was clipped by 8 bases and J by 9 bases; unmatched bases: 14. CDR3 sequence: CASRVQAGGPGEQFF. Here the CDR3 DNA reads TGTGCCAGCCGTGTGCAGGCGGGAGGGCCGGGTGAGCAGTTCTTC.

The V call is TRBV30, the J call TRBJ2-1, with D tentatively TRBD1 (6 bases). Germline loops: CDR1 GTSNPN, CDR2 SVGIG (reference sequence). Trimming took off 4 bases at V and 2 bases at J, with 12 bases between the two ends. CDR3 size: 14 residues. The CDR3 nucleotides read TGTGCCTGGAATGGGGGCCCCACCTACAATGAGCAGTTCTTC. Translated, it gives CAWNGGPTYNEQFF.

This sequence joins TRBV27 and TRBJ2-7; D is possibly TRBD1 (6 bases). Germline V gene data show CDR1 as MNHEY and CDR2 as SMNVEV (reference sequence). V lost 8 bases to trimming and J lost 3 bases, with 14 bases between them. The CDR3 loop spans 13 amino acids. DNA for the CDR3: TGTGCCAGCTTGACAGGAAGAGACTACGAGCAGTACTTC. It is translated as CASLTGRDYEQYF.

Only one count was recorded for this clone. The chain recombines TRBV30 with TRBJ2-3; no clear D. CDR3 size: 12 residues. Germline V lookup: CDR1 GTSNPN, CDR2 SVGIG (reference sequence). Trimming removed 1 base at V and 5 bases at J, with 7 bases between. The CDR3 is CAWSETRDTQYF. The CDR3, as DNA: TGTGCCTGGAGTGAGACAAGAGATACGCAGTATTTT.